Each of the 27 T cell receptor beta chains below was sequenced from the same sample in a study of blood T cell repertoires in COVID-19 (dated by TCRdb to the early 2020s). The library was obtained by the immunoSEQ multiplex PCR assay. TCRdb provides this immuneACCESS table in a form limited to in-frame rearrangements. Some clones are lacking; in checked studies, under half of them reflect an unresolved V gene, and why the rest are absent is not known. In all, the sample holds 150,000 to 200,000 clones, and 88% of those were seen once. The top ten constitute around 25% of the sample. The specimen was peripheral blood. Receptor source: a man between 60 and 75 years old with acute or convalescent COVID-19.

This clone has a handful of counts. The chain is built from TRBV9 and TRBJ1-4; 8 bases agree with TRBD1. V gave up 1 base and J gave up 8 bases; unmatched junction bases: 7. CDR1 and CDR2 from the germline V gene are SGDLS and YYNGEE. The CDR3 spans 15 residues. CDR3 sequence reads: CASSVSGQGNEKLFF. The CDR3, as DNA: TGTGCCAGCAGCGTATCCGGACAGGGTAACGAAAAACTGTTTTTT.

This chain uses TRBV19 with TRBJ2-3, with 12 bases fitting TRBD2. This CDR3 is built from 15 residues. The trim removed 4 bases at V and 4 bases at J, leaving 3 bases unmatched. Germline V gene sequence: CDR1 LNHDA, CDR2 SQIVND (reference sequence). The CDR3 sequence: CASSTSGRAADTQYF. DNA of the CDR3: TGTGCCAGTAGTACTAGCGGGAGGGCGGCAGATACGCAGTATTTT. The full variable domain, rest sourced from reference TRBV19 and TRBJ2-3, is DGGITQSPKYLFRKEGQNVTLSCEQNLNHDAMYWYRQDPGQGLRLIYYSQIVNDFQKGDIAEGYSVSREKKESFPLTVTSAQKNPTAFYLCASSTSGRAADTQYFGPGTRLTVL.

This clone was seen a handful of times. V gene TRBV6-2 or TRBV6-3 combines with J gene TRBJ2-5; 10 bases map to TRBD1. V shed 5 bases, J shed 5 bases, and the junction held 14 bases outside the gene matches. The CDR3 consists of 17 residues. Germline V CDR1 and CDR2: MNHEY, SVGEGT. CDR3 coding DNA: TGTGCCAGCAGTACCCTTGGGACAGGGGCGCCGGGGGAGACCCAGTACTTC. It codes for CASSTLGTGAPGETQYF.

The chain carries TRBV29-1 and TRBJ1-2; the match to TRBD1 covers 9 bases. The germline CDR1 and CDR2 sequences are SQVTM and ANQGSEA. This CDR3 region has 17 residues. V dropped 6 bases and J dropped 3; count of bases not matched to a gene: 17. This CDR3 reads CSVLERARQGVHYGYTF. The CDR3 DNA reads TGCAGCGTCCTAGAGAGAGCTCGACAGGGGGTCCACTATGGCTACACCTTC.

The chain recombines TRBV19 with TRBJ1-3; 7 bases match TRBD1. This CDR3 contains 16 residues. CDR1 LNHDA and CDR2 SQIVND come from the germline V gene (reference sequence). Unmatched junction bases numbered 9, after V lost 6 bases and J lost 1 base. The CDR3 loop reads CASRTGNRRSGNTIYF. CDR3 in DNA: TGTGCCAGTAGGACAGGGAATAGACGTTCTGGAAACACCATATATTTT.

A single count supports this clone. The J gene is TRBJ1-6, the V gene TRBV19, with TRBD1 identical over 7 bases. From germline, CDR1 is LNHDA and CDR2 SQIVND (reference sequence). The CDR3 spans 15 residues. The V segment lost 7 bases and the J segment 6 bases; nucleotides outside the gene matches: 9. The CDR3 protein is CASTSLNRGNSPLHF. CDR3 nucleotides: TGTGCCAGTACCTCTCTCAACAGGGGTAATTCACCCCTCCACTTT.

This chain links TRBV7-3 with TRBJ1-2; a weak D match, TRBD1 (5 bases). The V gene lost 0 bases and the J gene lost 4 bases, with 12 bases spanning the gap. CDR1 and CDR2 from the germline V gene are SGHTA and FQGTGA. The CDR3 covers 15 residues. CDR3 sequence reads: CASSLTSTDFYGYTF. CDR3 coding DNA: TGTGCCAGCAGCTTAACTTCGACAGACTTCTATGGCTACACCTTC. Variable domain in full (rest from reference TRBV7-3 and TRBJ1-2): GAGVSQTPSNKVTEKGKYVELRCDPISGHTALYWYRQSLGQGPEFLIYFQGTGAADDSGLPNDRFFAVRPEGSVSTLKIQRTERGDSAVYLCASSLTSTDFYGYTFGSGTRLTVV.

This clone was recorded only once. This sequence joins TRBV24-1 and TRBJ2-7; 7 positions agree with TRBD1. J lost 3 bases, V lost 9 bases, and 10 bases had no gene match. CDR1 and CDR2 (germline): KGHDR, SFDVKD. This CDR3 region has 14 residues. The CDR3 loop reads CATPSGTAIYEQYV. CDR3 in DNA: TGTGCCACCCCTTCTGGGACAGCTATCTACGAGCAGTACGTC.

V gene TRBV4-1 combines with J gene TRBJ2-7; 7 nucleotides match TRBD2. The CDR3 extends over 16 amino acids. J lost 3 bases, V lost 0 bases, and 8 bases had no gene match. Germline V gene sequence: CDR1 MGHRA, CDR2 YSYEKL. For the CDR3, the DNA is TGCGCCAGCAGCCAAGATATCGCGGGAGAGTTCTACGAGCAGTACTTC. Translating it yields CASSQDIAGEFYEQYF.

The chain carries TRBV7-3 and TRBJ2-1; D is possibly TRBD1 (6 bases). V lost 4 bases, J lost 1 base, and 17 bases lay in between. Germline V gene lookup returns CDR1 SGHTA and CDR2 FQGTGA. The CDR3 covers 17 residues. In DNA form, the CDR3 reads TGTGCCAGCAGCTCCACCCGGGCACAGGGATCCTACAATGAGCAGTTCTTC. Translating gives CASSSTRAQGSYNEQFF.

This rearrangement joins TRBV6-6 to TRBJ1-2, with D maybe TRBD1 (5 bases). The CDR3 is made up of 13 amino acids. Between the trimmed V and J ends, which lost 5 bases and 0 bases, there was a span of 7 bases. Germline values: CDR1 MNHNY, CDR2 SVGAGI (reference sequence). The CDR3 nucleotides read TGTGCCAGCAGTACAGGCCCTAACTATGGCTACACCTTC. Encoded protein: CASSTGPNYGYTF.

CDR3 nucleotides: TGTGCCAGCAGTTTTCGGCGGGCCAACCACAATGAGCAGTTCTTC. This translates into CASSFRRANHNEQFF. The chain uses TRBV27 and TRBJ2-1; D might be TRBD2 (5 bases). This CDR3 is built from 15 residues. From germline, CDR1 is MNHEY and CDR2 SMNVEV (reference sequence). With 3 bases removed from V and 5 bases from J, the gap between germline ends came to 14 bases.

The rearrangement uses TRBV19 and TRBJ1-2; D gene uncertain. V lost 5 bases and J lost 13, with 17 bases in between. The CDR3 covers 12 residues. CDR1 is LNHDA, CDR2 SQIVND, per germline (reference sequence). CDR3 DNA: TGTGCCAGTAGTTCCCCGGCGGGGTCTCCCACCTTC. It yields the protein CASSSPAGSPTF.

V usage is TRBV11-3 and J usage is TRBJ2-2; D not certain. Trimming stripped 3 bases from V and 3 bases from J, with 8 bases between. Germline V gene data show CDR1 as SGHNT and CDR2 as YENEEA. This CDR3 is 14 amino acids long. The DNA of the CDR3 is TGTGCCAGCAGCTTGCTAGGAGACACCGGGGAGCTGTTTTTT. As protein: CASSLLGDTGELFF.

This clone was picked up a small number of times. J is TRBJ1-1 and V is TRBV7-2, with 7 bases matching TRBD1. Germline-derived CDR1 and CDR2 are SGHTA and FQGNSA. The V gene end was trimmed by 3 bases and the J gene end by 4 bases; junction bases not matched to a gene: 8. This CDR3 region has 15 residues. The CDR3 DNA is TGTGCCAGCAGCTTGAGGACAGGCTTGAGCACTGAAGCTTTCTTT. It translates to CASSLRTGLSTEAFF.

The chain employs TRBV19 and TRBJ2-3, with D hard to call. Trimming cost V 6 bases and J 2 bases, with 9 bases left between them. This CDR3 contains 13 residues. CDR1 and CDR2 from the germline V gene are LNHDA and SQIVND (reference sequence). The CDR3 bases are TGTGCCAGTAGGGAGCGCATCACAGATACGCAGTATTTT. This sequence encodes CASRERITDTQYF. The full variable domain, in which reference TRBV19 and TRBJ2-3 provide the parts outside the CDR3, is DGGITQSPKYLFRKEGQNVTLSCEQNLNHDAMYWYRQDPGQGLRLIYYSQIVNDFQKGDIAEGYSVSREKKESFPLTVTSAQKNPTAFYLCASRERITDTQYFGPGTRLTVL.

This clone was picked up one time. The chain combines TRBV27 with TRBJ1-1; 9 bases align to TRBD1. Germline values: CDR1 MNHEY, CDR2 SMNVEV (reference sequence). The CDR3 covers 14 residues. J gave up 7 bases and V 6 bases, and 9 bases lay outside the gene matches. The CDR3 protein is CASSLQGAVNEAFF. The CDR3 coding sequence is TGTGCCAGCAGCCTACAGGGGGCAGTGAATGAAGCTTTCTTT.

This chain joins TRBV7-9 and TRBJ2-7, with 10 bases fitting TRBD1. CDR3 length equals 14 residues. Germline CDR1 is SEHNR and CDR2 is FQNEAQ (reference sequence). J was trimmed by 6 bases and V by 3 bases; bases with no gene match: 5. CDR3 bases: TGTGCCAGCAGCTTTGGACAGGGGGTGGGCGAGCAGTACTTC. Protein: CASSFGQGVGEQYF.

V usage is TRBV2 and J usage is TRBJ1-1, with D possibly being TRBD1 (5 bases). The germline V gene has CDR1 SNHLY and CDR2 FYNNEI. V was pared by 2 bases and J by 2 bases, with 12 bases between. The CDR3 runs to 15 residues. CDR3 region: CASSEHRSLNTEAFF. For the CDR3, the DNA is TGTGCCAGCAGTGAACACAGGTCCCTAAACACTGAAGCTTTCTTT. Full variable domain (outside the CDR3, taken from reference TRBV2 and TRBJ1-1): EPEVTQTPSHQVTQMGQEVILRCVPISNHLYFYWYRQILGQKVEFLVSFYNNEISEKSEIFDDQFSVERPDGSNFTLKIRSTKLEDSAMYFCASSEHRSLNTEAFFGQGTRLTVV.

The V call is TRBV11-3, the J call TRBJ1-1; D is uncertain. Deletions cut 3 bases from V and 1 base from J, with 6 bases between. From germline, CDR1 is SGHNT and CDR2 YENEEA. This CDR3 is built from 13 residues. CDR3 bases: TGTGCCAGCAGCTTGCTTAGGAACACTGAAGCTTTCTTT. It codes for CASSLLRNTEAFF.

This rearrangement joins TRBV6-5 to TRBJ1-1; the D is unclear. Looked up from germline, CDR1 is MNHEY and CDR2 is SVGAGI. The CDR3 loop spans 13 amino acids. Between the trimmed V and J ends, which lost 6 bases and 0 bases, there was a span of 8 bases. CDR3 coding DNA: TGTGCCAGCAGCCAGATCATGAACACTGAAGCTTTCTTT. As protein: CASSQIMNTEAFF.

The chain couples TRBV30 to TRBJ2-7; perhaps TRBD1 as D (5 bases). CDR1 and CDR2 (germline): GTSNPN, SVGIG (reference sequence). The CDR3 covers 13 residues. With 1 base removed from V and 4 bases from J, the gap between germline ends came to 11 bases. The CDR3: CAWSGQLQYEQYF. CDR3 nucleotides: TGTGCCTGGAGTGGACAGCTCCAATACGAGCAGTACTTC.

V and J are TRBV19 and TRBJ1-2; 8 bases are a match to TRBD1. This CDR3 region has 15 residues. Germline lookup yields CDR1 LNHDA and CDR2 SQIVND (reference sequence). After removal of 2 bases from V and 4 bases from J, the junction contained 6 bases not matched to a gene. Here the CDR3 DNA reads TGTGCCAGTAGTATACAACCGGGACAGGCCTATGGCTACACCTTC. Its protein is CASSIQPGQAYGYTF.

The gene calls are TRBV7-9 and TRBJ2-3, with D perhaps matching TRBD1 (7 bases). Germline V gene data show CDR1 as SEHNR and CDR2 as FQNEAQ (reference sequence). V was clipped by 3 bases and J by 3 bases, with 19 bases between them. CDR3 length equals 17 residues. The CDR3 bases are TGTGCCAGCAGCTTGATGGGGTTGACAGGGAGGACAGATACGCAGTATTTT. Protein product: CASSLMGLTGRTDTQYF.

The J gene is TRBJ1-2, the V gene TRBV11-3; D unclear. The germline V gene has CDR1 SGHNT and CDR2 YENEEA. This CDR3 has 14 amino acids. With 5 bases removed from V and 6 bases from J, the gap between germline ends came to 16 bases. The CDR3 here is CASSPRSGRDGYTF. For the CDR3, the DNA is TGTGCCAGCAGCCCCCGCTCAGGTAGAGATGGCTACACCTTC.

This clone is a singleton in its sample. The chain carries TRBV14 and TRBJ1-2, with a weak D call TRBD1 (6 bases). Germline lookup yields CDR1 SGHDN and CDR2 FVKESK. The CDR3 consists of 13 residues. Trimming stripped 4 bases from V and 4 bases from J, with 10 bases between. The CDR3 DNA follows: TGTGCCAGCAGCCCTGACAGGAGCTATGGCTACACCTTC. Protein product: CASSPDRSYGYTF.

The V gene is TRBV30, the J gene TRBJ1-4; possible D gene TRBD1, 6 bases. V shed 0 bases and J shed 10 bases, with 21 bases lying between them. Germline V gene data show CDR1 as GTSNPN and CDR2 as SVGIG (reference sequence). The CDR3 length is 16 residues. The CDR3 region has the DNA TGTGCCTGGAGTGTACAGGTCGGAAGGGGAGGGGGAAAACTGTTTTTT. This codes for CAWSVQVGRGGGKLFF.